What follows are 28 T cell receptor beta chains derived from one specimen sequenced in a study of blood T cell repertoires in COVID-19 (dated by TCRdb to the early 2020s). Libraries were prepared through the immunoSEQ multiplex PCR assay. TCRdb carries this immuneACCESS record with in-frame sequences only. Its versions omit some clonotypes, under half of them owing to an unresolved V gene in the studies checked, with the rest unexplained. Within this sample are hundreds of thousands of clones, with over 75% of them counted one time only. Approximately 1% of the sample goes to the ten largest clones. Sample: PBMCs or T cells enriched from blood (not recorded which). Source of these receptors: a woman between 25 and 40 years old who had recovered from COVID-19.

The CDR3 reads CASSTPGVDYGYTF. The CDR3, as DNA: TGTGCCAGCAGTACGCCGGGGGTTGACTATGGCTACACCTTC. This rearrangement joins TRBV6-5 to TRBJ1-2; D is perhaps TRBD1 (5 bases). This CDR3 has 14 amino acids. V shed 5 bases and J shed 3 bases, with 13 bases lying between them. From germline, CDR1 is MNHEY and CDR2 SVGAGI.

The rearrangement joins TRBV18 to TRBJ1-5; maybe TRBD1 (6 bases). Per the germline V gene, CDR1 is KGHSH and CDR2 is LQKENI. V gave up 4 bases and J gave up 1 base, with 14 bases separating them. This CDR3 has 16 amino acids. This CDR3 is CASSHRGGASNQPQHF. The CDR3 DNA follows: TGTGCCAGCTCACACCGGGGGGGGGCCAGCAATCAGCCCCAGCATTTT.

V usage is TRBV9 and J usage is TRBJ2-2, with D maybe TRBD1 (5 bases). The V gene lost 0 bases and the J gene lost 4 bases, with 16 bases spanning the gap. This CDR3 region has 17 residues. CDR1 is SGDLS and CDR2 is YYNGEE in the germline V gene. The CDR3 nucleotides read TGTGCCAGCAGCGTAGAAGTTCAGGGTTGGGGCACCGGGGAGCTGTTTTTT. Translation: CASSVEVQGWGTGELFF.

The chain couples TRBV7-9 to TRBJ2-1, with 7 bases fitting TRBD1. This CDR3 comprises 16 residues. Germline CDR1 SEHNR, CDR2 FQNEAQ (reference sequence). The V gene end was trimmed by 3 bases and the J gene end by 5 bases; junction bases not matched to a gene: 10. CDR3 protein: CASSLHTGAPHNEQFF. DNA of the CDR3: TGTGCCAGCAGCTTGCACACAGGGGCCCCTCACAATGAGCAGTTCTTC.

The DNA for the CDR3 is TGTGCCAGCAGCCAGACAGGGGATGCTAATGAAAAACTGTTTTTT. Translated, it gives CASSQTGDANEKLFF. The chain combines TRBV5-5 with TRBJ1-4; 8 positions match TRBD1. The V and J ends lost 4 bases and 3 bases, in that order; junction bases with no gene match: 5. The V gene's germline CDR1 is SGHKS and CDR2 YYEKEE (reference sequence). The CDR3 has 15 residues.

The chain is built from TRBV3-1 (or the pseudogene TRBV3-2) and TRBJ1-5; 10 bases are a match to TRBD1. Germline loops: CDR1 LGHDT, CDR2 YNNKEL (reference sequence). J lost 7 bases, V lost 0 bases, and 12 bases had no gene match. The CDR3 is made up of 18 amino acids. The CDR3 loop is CASSQDSRDRGKLQPQHF. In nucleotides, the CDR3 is TGTGCCAGCAGCCAAGATTCACGGGACAGGGGTAAGTTACAGCCCCAGCATTTT.

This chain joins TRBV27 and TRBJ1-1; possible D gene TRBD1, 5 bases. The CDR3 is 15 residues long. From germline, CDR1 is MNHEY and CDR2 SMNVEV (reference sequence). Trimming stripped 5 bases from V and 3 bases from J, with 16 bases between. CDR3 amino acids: CASSAPRAGDTEAFF. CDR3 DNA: TGTGCCAGCAGTGCCCCTAGGGCGGGGGACACTGAAGCTTTCTTT.

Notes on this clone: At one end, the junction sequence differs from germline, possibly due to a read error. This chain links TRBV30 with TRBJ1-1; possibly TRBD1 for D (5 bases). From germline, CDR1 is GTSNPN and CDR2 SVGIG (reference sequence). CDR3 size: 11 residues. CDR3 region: CAWSPPVTAVF. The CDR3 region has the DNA TGTGCCTGGAGCCCTCCCGTGACAGCTGTCTTT.

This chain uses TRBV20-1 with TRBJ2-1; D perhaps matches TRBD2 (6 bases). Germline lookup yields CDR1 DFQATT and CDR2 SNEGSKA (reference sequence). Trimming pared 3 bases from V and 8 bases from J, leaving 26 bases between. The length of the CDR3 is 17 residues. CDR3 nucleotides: TGCAGTGCTAGTCCCCCGGGGGAGTGGCACCCGGCGGATGAGCAGTTCTTC. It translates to CSASPPGEWHPADEQFF.

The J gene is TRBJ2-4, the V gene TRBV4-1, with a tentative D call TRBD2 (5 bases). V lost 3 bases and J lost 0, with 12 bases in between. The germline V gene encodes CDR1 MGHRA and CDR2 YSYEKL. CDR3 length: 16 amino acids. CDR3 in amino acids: CASSHESREAKNIQYF. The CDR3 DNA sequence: TGCGCCAGCAGCCATGAATCGAGGGAAGCCAAAAACATTCAGTACTTC.

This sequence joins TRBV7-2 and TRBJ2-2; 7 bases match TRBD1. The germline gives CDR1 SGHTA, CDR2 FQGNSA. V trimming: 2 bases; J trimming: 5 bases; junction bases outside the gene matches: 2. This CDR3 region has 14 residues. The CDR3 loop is CASSLHRGTGELFF. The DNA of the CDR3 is TGTGCCAGCAGCTTACACAGGGGAACCGGGGAGCTGTTTTTT.

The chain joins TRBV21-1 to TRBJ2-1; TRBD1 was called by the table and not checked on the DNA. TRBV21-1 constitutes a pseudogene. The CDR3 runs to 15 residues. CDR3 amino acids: CASSKEQGAYNEQFF. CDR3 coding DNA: TGTGCCAGCAGCAAAGAACAGGGGGCCTACAATGAGCAGTTCTTC.

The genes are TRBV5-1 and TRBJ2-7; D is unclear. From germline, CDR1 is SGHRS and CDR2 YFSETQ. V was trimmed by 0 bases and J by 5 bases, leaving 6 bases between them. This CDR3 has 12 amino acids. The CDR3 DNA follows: TGCGCCAGCAGCTTGGGAGTCCACGAGCAGTACTTC. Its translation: CASSLGVHEQYF.

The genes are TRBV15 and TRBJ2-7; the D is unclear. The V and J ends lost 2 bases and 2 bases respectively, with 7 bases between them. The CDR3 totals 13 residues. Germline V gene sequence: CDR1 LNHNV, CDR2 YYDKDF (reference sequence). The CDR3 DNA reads TGTGCCACCAGCAGACAGGAAACCTACGAGCAGTACTTC. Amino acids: CATSRQETYEQYF.

Here the CDR3 DNA reads TGCGCCAGCAGCTTCGGACAGGGGCGGGAGACCCAGTACTTC. This translates into CASSFGQGRETQYF. V and J are TRBV5-1 and TRBJ2-5; 9 bases line up with TRBD1. V lost 2 bases to trimming and J lost 5 bases; unmatched junction nucleotides: 4. The CDR3 totals 14 residues. Looked up from germline, CDR1 is SGHRS and CDR2 is YFSETQ.

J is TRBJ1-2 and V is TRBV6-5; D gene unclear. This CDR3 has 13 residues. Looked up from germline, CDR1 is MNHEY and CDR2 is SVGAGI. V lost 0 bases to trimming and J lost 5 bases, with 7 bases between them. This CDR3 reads CASSYSTWYGYTF. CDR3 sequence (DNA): TGTGCCAGCAGTTACTCGACTTGGTATGGCTACACCTTC.

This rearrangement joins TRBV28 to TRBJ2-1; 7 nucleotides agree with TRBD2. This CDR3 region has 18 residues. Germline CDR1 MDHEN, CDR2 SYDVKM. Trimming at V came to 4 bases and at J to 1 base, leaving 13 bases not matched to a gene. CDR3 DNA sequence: TGTGCCAGCAGTTCCCCAAAGAAGAGCGGGATTTCCTACAATGAGCAGTTCTTC. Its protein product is CASSSPKKSGISYNEQFF.

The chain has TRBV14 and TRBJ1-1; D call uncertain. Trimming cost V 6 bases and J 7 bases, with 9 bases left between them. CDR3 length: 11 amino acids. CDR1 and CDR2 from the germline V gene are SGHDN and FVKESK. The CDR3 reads CASRNSREAFF. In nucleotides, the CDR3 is TGTGCCAGCAGGAACAGCCGTGAAGCTTTCTTT. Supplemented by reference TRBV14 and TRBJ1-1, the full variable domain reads EAGVTQFPSHSVIEKGQTVTLRCDPISGHDNLYWYRRVMGKEIKFLLHFVKESKQDESGMPNNRFLAERTGGTYSTLKVQPAELEDSGVYFCASRNSREAFFGQGTRLTVV.

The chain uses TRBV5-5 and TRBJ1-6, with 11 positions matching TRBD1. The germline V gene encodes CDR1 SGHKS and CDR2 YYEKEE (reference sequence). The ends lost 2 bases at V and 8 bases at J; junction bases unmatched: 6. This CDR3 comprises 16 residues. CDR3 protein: CASSLLPGQGDSPLHF. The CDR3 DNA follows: TGTGCCAGCAGCTTACTACCGGGACAGGGGGATTCACCCCTCCACTTT. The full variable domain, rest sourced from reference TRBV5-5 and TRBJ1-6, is DAGVTQSPTHLIKTRGQQVTLRCSPISGHKSVSWYQQVLGQGPQFIFQYYEKEERGRGNFPDRFSARQFPNYSSELNVNALLLGDSALYLCASSLLPGQGDSPLHFGNGTRLTVT.

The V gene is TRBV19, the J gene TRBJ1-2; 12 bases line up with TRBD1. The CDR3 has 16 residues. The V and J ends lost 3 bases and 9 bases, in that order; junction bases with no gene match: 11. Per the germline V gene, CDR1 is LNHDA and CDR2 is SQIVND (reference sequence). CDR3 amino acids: CASSILRDRGPTSYTF. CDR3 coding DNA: TGTGCCAGTAGTATCCTGCGGGACAGGGGGCCGACGAGCTACACCTTC.

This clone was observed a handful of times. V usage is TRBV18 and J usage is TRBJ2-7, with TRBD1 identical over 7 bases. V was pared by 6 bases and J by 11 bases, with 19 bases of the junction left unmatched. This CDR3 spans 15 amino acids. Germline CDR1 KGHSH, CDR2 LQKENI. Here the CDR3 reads CASSLIQKQGKGKYF. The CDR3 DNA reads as TGTGCCAGCTCCCTCATTCAGAAACAGGGGAAGGGAAAGTACTTC.

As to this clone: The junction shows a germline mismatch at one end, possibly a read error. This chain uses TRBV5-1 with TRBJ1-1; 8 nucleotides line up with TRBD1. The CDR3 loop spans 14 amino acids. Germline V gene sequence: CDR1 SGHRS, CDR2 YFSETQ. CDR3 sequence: CATSGGTGNTEAFF. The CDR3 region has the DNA TGCGCCACCAGCGGGGGGACAGGAAACACTGAAGCTTTCTTT.

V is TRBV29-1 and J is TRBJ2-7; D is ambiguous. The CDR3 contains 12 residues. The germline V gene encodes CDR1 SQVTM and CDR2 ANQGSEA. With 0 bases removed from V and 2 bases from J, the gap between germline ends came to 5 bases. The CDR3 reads CSVEDTAYEQYF. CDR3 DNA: TGCAGCGTTGAAGACACAGCCTACGAGCAGTACTTC.

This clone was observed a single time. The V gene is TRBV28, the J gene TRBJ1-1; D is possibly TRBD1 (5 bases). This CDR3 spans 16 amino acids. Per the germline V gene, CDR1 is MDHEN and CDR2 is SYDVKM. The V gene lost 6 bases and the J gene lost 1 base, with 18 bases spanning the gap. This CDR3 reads CASSLLRGTGNTEAFF. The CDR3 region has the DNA TGTGCCAGCAGCCTCCTTAGGGGTACGGGGAACACTGAAGCTTTCTTT.

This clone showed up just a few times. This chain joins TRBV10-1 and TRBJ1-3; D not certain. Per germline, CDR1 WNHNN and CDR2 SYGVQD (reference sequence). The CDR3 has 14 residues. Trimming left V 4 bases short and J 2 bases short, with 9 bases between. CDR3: CASSGSGTGNTIYF. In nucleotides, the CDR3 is TGCGCCAGCAGTGGCTCGGGTACTGGAAACACCATATATTTT.

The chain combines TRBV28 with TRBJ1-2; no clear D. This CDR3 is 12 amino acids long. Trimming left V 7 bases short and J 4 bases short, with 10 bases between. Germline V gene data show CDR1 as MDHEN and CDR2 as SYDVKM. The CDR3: CASTRRPYGYTF. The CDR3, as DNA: TGTGCCAGCACCCGCAGGCCCTATGGCTACACCTTC.

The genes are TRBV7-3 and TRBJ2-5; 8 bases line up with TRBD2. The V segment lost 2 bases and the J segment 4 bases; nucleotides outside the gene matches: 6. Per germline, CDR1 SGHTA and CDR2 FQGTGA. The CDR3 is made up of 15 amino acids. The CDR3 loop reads CASSLGILAGETQYF. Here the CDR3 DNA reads TGTGCCAGCAGCTTAGGGATCCTAGCGGGAGAGACCCAGTACTTC. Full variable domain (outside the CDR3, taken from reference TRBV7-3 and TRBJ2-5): GAGVSQTPSNKVTEKGKYVELRCDPISGHTALYWYRQSLGQGPEFLIYFQGTGAADDSGLPNDRFFAVRPEGSVSTLKIQRTERGDSAVYLCASSLGILAGETQYFGPGTRLLVL.

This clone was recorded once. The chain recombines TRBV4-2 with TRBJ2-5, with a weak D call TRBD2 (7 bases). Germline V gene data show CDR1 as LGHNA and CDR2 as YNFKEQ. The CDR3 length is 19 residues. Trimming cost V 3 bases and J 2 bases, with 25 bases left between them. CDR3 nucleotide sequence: TGTGCCAGCAGCCAGGGCCCTTTTACTCCCGGGGGGCCTCAAGAGACCCAGTACTTC. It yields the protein CASSQGPFTPGGPQETQYF.